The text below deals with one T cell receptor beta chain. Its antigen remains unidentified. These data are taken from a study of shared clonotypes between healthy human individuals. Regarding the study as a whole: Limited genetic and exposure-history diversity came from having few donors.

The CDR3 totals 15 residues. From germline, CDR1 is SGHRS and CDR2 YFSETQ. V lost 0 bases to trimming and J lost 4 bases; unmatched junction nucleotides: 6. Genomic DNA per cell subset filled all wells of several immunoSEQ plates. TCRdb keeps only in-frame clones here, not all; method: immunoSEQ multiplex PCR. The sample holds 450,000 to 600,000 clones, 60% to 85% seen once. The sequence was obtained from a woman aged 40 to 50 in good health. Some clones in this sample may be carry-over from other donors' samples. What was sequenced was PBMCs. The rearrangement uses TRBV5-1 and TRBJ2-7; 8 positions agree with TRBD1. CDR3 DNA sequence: TGCGCCAGCAGCTTGGGACAGGGGATTGCGTACGAGCAGTACTTC. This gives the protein CASSLGQGIAYEQYF.